Listed below are T cell receptor beta chains from one sample, sequenced in a study of blood T cell repertoires in COVID-19. Profiling relied on immunoSEQ multiplex PCR, and the TCRdb table lists in-frame clones only, not all of them. The data show tens of thousands of clones, 82% seen once. The specimen sequenced was peripheral blood. These receptors all stem from a human donor in a cohort sampled during active COVID-19. CDR3s include the opening cysteine and the closing phenylalanine or tryptophan.

V	J	CDR3
TRBV28	TRBJ1-2	CASSQGLSLYGYTF
TRBV7-9	TRBJ1-1	CASSLDKQIEAFF
TRBV23-1	TRBJ2-6	CASSHGNRETPPKSGANVLTF
TRBV2	TRBJ2-7	CASSRDRSSYEQYF
TRBV18	TRBJ2-7	CASSTSLSRGTDGEQYF
TRBV7-7	TRBJ2-7	CASSLDSLGESDSYEQYF
TRBV18	TRBJ1-1	CASSSYPPGQYTEAFF
TRBV7-2	TRBJ2-2	CATSEMAGFGTGELFF
TRBV11-3	TRBJ2-6	CASSLGQGSGANVLTF
TRBV7-6	TRBJ2-7	CASRPGTSGYEQYF
TRBV15	TRBJ2-2	CATSSLLSTGELFF
TRBV11-2	TRBJ1-3	CASSLGQGAGGNTIYF
TRBV27	TRBJ1-2	CASRRPGGNYGYTF
TRBV7-9	TRBJ1-1	CASSLALQIQGGGTEAFF
TRBV6-5	TRBJ1-1	CASSYSIQKNTEAFF
TRBV5-1	TRBJ2-7	CASSLEARGPYEQYF
TRBV19	TRBJ1-4	CASSQRQFYNEKLFF
TRBV5-1	TRBJ1-1	CASSFQEGVTEAFF
TRBV7-2	TRBJ1-4	CASSLARGGVNEKLFF
TRBV20-1	TRBJ2-5	CSASRPGGETQYF
TRBV2	TRBJ2-1	CASGLAGRDEQFF
TRBV4-3	TRBJ1-2	CASSQDRQVFYGYTF
TRBV9	TRBJ2-3	CASSVEEDTQYF
TRBV6-5	TRBJ1-1	CASSYRGGLLEAFF
TRBV6-4	TRBJ2-3	CASSVRDSSTDTQYF
TRBV7-2	TRBJ2-5	CASSSGGAGVTQYF
TRBV11-2	TRBJ2-7	CASSPYHGTNIPYEQYF
TRBV11-1	TRBJ2-7	CASSLTRGAEQYF
TRBV19	TRBJ2-5	CASRQGFAGETQYF
TRBV11-3	TRBJ2-3	CASSSRQGGEADTQYF
TRBV7-2	TRBJ2-3	CASSLDAGGTDTQYF
TRBV5-6	TRBJ1-2	CASSLSGGYGYTF
TRBV4-1	TRBJ1-5	CASSQTGLDQPQHF